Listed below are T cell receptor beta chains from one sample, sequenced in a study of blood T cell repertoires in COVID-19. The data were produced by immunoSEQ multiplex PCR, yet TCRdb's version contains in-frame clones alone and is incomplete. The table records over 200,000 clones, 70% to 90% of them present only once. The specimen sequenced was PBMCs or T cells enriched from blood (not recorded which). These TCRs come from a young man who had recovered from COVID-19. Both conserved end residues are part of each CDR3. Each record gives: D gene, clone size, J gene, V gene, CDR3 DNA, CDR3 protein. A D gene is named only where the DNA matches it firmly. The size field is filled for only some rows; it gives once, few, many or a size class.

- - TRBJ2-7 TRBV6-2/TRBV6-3 TGTGCCAGCAGTTACGGGCCCGCCTACGAGCAGTACTTC CASSYGPAYEQYF
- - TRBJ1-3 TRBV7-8 TGTGCCAGCAGCTTAAATGGGCCTAACTCTGGAAACACCATATATTTT CASSLNGPNSGNTIYF
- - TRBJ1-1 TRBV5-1 TGCGCCAGCGGAAAAGGACAGAACACTGAAGCTTTCTTT CASGKGQNTEAFF
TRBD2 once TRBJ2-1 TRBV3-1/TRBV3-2 TGTGCCAGCAGCCCCGGGACTAGCGCCAATGAGCAGTTCTTC CASSPGTSANEQFF
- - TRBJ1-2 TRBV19 TGTGCCAGTAGGGACGGACTCGGCTATGGCTACACCTTC CASRDGLGYGYTF
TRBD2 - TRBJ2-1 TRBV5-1 TGCGCCAGCAGCTTGATTAGCGGGAGTCAGCAGTTCTTC CASSLISGSQQFF
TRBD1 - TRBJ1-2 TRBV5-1 TGCGCCAGCAGCTCCGGACAGGGCAATGGCTACACCTTC CASSSGQGNGYTF
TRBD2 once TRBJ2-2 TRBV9 TGTGCCAGCAGCGTATGGAGCGGGGGGGCCGGCGGGGAGCTGTTTTTT CASSVWSGGAGGELFF
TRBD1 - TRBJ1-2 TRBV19 TGTGCCAGTAGCGGGACAGGTTTTAACTATGGCTACACCTTC CASSGTGFNYGYTF
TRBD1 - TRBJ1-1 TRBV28 TGTGCCATATCGACAGGGGGGGACACTGAAGCTTTCTTT CAISTGGDTEAFF
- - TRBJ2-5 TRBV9 TGTGCCAGCAGCGAAGTGGCAGGGTCAGGGGAGACCCAGTACTTC CASSEVAGSGETQYF
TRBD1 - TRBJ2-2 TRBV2 TGTGCCAGCAGTGGACAGACAGGGATCACCGGGGAGCTGTTTTTT CASSGQTGITGELFF
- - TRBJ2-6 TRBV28 TGTGCCAGCAACCCCACAGGTTACCTCGTGGGGGCCAACGTCCTGACTTTC CASNPTGYLVGANVLTF
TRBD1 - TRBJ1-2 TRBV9 TGTGCCAGCAGCGTAGCCCACGACAGGGGTGGTGGCGGCTACACCTTC CASSVAHDRGGGGYTF
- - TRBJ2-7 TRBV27 TGTGCCAGCAGTTTACTTTCTGCGGACGAGCAGTACTTC CASSLLSADEQYF
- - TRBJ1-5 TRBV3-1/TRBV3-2 TGTGCCAGCAGCCAAGGCGGGGGGTTACAGCCCCAGCATTTT CASSQGGGLQPQHF
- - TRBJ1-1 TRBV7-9 TGTGCCAGCAGTTCTAATGACAGGACTCCGAACACTGAAGCTTTCTTT CASSSNDRTPNTEAFF
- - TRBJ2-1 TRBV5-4 TGTGCCAGCAGCTTCGAGGATGAGCAGTTCTTC CASSFEDEQFF
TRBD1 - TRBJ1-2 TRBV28 TGTGCCAGCAGTTCAAGACAGGGGCGTGGTGGCTACACCTTC CASSSRQGRGGYTF
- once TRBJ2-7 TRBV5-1 TGCGCCAGCAGCTTGGCCCAGGGTAGGGACGAGCAGTACTTC CASSLAQGRDEQYF
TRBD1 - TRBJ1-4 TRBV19 TGTGCCAGTAGTATTGGAGGGACAGGGGGTGAAAAACTGTTTTTT CASSIGGTGGEKLFF
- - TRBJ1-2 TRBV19 TGTGCCAGTAGTCCCTATGCCAACTATGGCTACACCTTC CASSPYANYGYTF
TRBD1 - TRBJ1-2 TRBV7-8 TGTGCCAGCAGCTTAGTGACAGGGAACTATGGCTACACCTTC CASSLVTGNYGYTF
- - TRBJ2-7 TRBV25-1 TGTGCCAGCAACTCCAGGAATTACGAGCAGTACTTC CASNSRNYEQYF
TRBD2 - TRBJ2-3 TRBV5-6 TGTGCCAGCAGCGCCTCCCCTTTTTTTGTGGCGGGAGGGGCAGATACGCAGTATTTT CASSASPFFVAGGADTQYF
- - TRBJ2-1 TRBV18 TGTGCCAGCTCACCAGGGATTTGGGAGGAGTTCTTC CASSPGIWEEFF
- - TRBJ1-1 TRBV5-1 TGCGCCAGCAGCTGGACGACAGTTCCGAACACTGAAGCTTTCTTT CASSWTTVPNTEAFF
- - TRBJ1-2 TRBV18 TGTGCCAGCTCACCCGACAGTAGCTATGGCTACACCTTC CASSPDSSYGYTF
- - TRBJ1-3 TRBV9 TGTGCCAGCAGCCCCGGCGGAGGAAACACCATATATTTT CASSPGGGNTIYF
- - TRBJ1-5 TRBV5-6 TGTGCCAGCAGCTTGTCCCCAGGGTATAGCAATCAGCCCCAGCATTTT CASSLSPGYSNQPQHF
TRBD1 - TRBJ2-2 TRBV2 TGTGCCAGCAACAGGGGTTCCGGGGAGCTGTTTTTT CASNRGSGELFF
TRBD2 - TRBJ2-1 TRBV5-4 TGTGCCAGCAGCTTGGCTCTAGCGGGGGGAGACCATGAGCAGTTCTTC CASSLALAGGDHEQFF
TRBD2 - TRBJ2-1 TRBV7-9 TGTGCCAGCAGCCCACCGGGGGGGCCCGCCAATGAGCAGTTCTTC CASSPPGGPANEQFF
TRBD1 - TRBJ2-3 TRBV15 TGTGCCACCAGCCCAGGACAGGCCACAGATACGCAGTATTTT CATSPGQATDTQYF
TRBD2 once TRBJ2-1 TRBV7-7 TGTGCCACCTCCAGGCTAGCGGGCCGCAATGAGCAGTTCTTC CATSRLAGRNEQFF
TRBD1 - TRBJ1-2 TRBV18 TGTGCCAGCTCACCTAGTCCGACAGGGAGTGGCTACACCTTC CASSPSPTGSGYTF
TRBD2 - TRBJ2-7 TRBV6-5 TGTGCCAGCAGCTTTAGCGGGAGAGTCTACGAGCAGTACTTC CASSFSGRVYEQYF
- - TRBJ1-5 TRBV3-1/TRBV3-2 TGTGCCAGCAGCTGTGGGGAGAGCAATCAGCCCCAGCATTTT CASSCGESNQPQHF
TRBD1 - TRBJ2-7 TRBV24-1 TGTGCCACCAGTGATGGGAAGGGGACAGGGGCGCCCTACGAGCAGTACTTC CATSDGKGTGAPYEQYF
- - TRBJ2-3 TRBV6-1 TGTGCCAGCAGTGAATCACTAGTACGAGGAGATACGCAGTATTTT CASSESLVRGDTQYF
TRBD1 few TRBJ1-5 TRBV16 TGTGCCAGCAGCCAATGGGGTCGACAGGGTCCTAATCAGCCCCAGCATTTT CASSQWGRQGPNQPQHF
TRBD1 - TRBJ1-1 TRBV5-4 TGTGCCAGCACCCCCCAGGGGGTGAGCACTGAAGCTTTCTTT CASTPQGVSTEAFF
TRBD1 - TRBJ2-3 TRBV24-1 TGTGCCACCAGGGGGACAGATGTCACAGATACGCAGTATTTT CATRGTDVTDTQYF
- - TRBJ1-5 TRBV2 TGTGCCAGCAACAGTTATAGCAATCAGCCCCAGCATTTT CASNSYSNQPQHF
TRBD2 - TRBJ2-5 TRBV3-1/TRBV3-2 TGTGCCAGCAGCCAGAGGACTAGCGGGAGTCGGGAGACCCAGTACTTC CASSQRTSGSRETQYF
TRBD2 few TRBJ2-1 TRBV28 TGTGCCAGCAGTTTTCCGGTTGGACTAGTATCTCATAATGAGCAGTTCTTC CASSFPVGLVSHNEQFF
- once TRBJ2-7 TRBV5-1 TGCGCCAGCAGCCCTCTTAGCGTCTCCTACGAGCAGTACTTC CASSPLSVSYEQYF
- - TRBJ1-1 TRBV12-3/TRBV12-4 TGTGCCAGCACCGCCTACAGCGGGACTGAAGCTTTCTTT CASTAYSGTEAFF
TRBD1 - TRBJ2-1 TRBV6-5 TGTGCCAGCAGCCCCGGGACAGGGTCTTACAATGAGCAGTTCTTC CASSPGTGSYNEQFF
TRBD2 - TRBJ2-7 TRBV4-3 TGCGCCAGCAGCCAGACCGCCCGGACTAGCTCCTACGAGCAGTACTTC CASSQTARTSSYEQYF
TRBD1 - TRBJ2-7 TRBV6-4 TGTGCCAGCAGTGCCTCCTTCGGACAGGTATACGAGCAGTACTTC CASSASFGQVYEQYF
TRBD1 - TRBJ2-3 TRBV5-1 TGCGCCAGCAGCATATCCGGGACAGGGGGCAAAGATACGCAGTATTTT CASSISGTGGKDTQYF
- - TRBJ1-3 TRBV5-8 TGTGCCAGCAGGGGGGCAGACACCATATATTTT CASRGADTIYF
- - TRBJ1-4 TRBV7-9 TGTGCCAGCAGCCCAGATGGGACAAGTAATGAAAAACTGTTTTTT CASSPDGTSNEKLFF
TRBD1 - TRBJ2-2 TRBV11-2 TGTGCCAGCAGCTCCGCGGACAGGGCGAACACCGGGGAGCTGTTTTTT CASSSADRANTGELFF
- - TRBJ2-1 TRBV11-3 TGTGCCAGCAGCTTAGATTTTGAGACAAGGTACAATGAGCAGTTCTTC CASSLDFETRYNEQFF
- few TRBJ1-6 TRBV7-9 TGTGCCAGCAGCTTAGACGCAGGGCCCCTCCACTTT CASSLDAGPLHF
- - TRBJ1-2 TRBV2 TGTGCCAGCAGTGGGCTCACATATGGCTACACCTTC CASSGLTYGYTF
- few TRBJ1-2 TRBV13 TGTGCCAGCAGCTTAGCTCAGGGTTCCTATGGCTACACCTTC CASSLAQGSYGYTF
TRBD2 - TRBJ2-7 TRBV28 TGTGCCAGCAGTTTCGGGGGGGAGCAGTACTTC CASSFGGEQYF